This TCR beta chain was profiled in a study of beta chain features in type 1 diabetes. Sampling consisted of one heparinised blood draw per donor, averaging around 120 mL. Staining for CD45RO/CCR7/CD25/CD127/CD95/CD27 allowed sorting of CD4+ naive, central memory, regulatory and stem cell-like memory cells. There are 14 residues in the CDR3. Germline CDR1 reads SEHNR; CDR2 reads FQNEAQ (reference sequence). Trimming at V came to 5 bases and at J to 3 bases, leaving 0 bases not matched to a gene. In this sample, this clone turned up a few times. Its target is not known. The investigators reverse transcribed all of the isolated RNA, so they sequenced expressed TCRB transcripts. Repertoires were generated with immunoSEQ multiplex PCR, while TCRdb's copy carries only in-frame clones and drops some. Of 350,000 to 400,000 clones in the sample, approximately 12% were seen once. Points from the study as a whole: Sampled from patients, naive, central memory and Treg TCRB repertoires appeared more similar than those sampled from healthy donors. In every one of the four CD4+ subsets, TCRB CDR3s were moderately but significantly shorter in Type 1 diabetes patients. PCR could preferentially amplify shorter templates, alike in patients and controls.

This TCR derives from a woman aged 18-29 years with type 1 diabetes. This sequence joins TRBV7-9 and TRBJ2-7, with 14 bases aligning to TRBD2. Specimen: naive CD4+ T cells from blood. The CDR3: CASSGLAGGYEQYF. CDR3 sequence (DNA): TGTGCCAGCAGCGGACTAGCGGGGGGCTACGAGCAGTACTTC.